This passage covers 4 T cell receptor beta chains from one sample sequenced in a study of T cell repertoires in cytomegalovirus infection. These TCRs are of unknown antigen specificity. Each CDR3 protein gets one entry after TCRdb re-called the reads with MiXCR. The sample shows tens of thousands of distinct CDR3 sequences, around a fifth of them seen only once. Sequenced here: CD8+ T cells from cultured PBMCs, sampled from culture after CMV antigen stimulation. The receptors shown here come from a human donor in good health (CMV status not recorded). Some clones in this sample may be carry-over from other donors' samples.

This clonotype occurred many times. The chain carries TRBV19 and TRBJ2-1, with 8 bases that match TRBD2. The CDR3 totals 15 residues. Germline-derived CDR1 and CDR2 are LNHDA and SQIVND (reference sequence). The junction had 5 bases not matched to a gene; V was cut back by 3 bases and J by 4 bases. The chain's CDR3 is CASSISSGRYNEQFF. CDR3 nucleotide sequence: TGTGCCAGTAGTATTTCGAGCGGGAGATACAATGAGCAGTTCTTC.

The V gene is TRBV28, the J gene TRBJ1-6, with D perhaps TRBD1 (5 bases). This CDR3 has 15 amino acids. V was clipped by 5 bases and J by 7 bases, with 15 bases between them. Germline-derived CDR1 and CDR2 are MDHEN and SYDVKM. The CDR3 protein is CASSPTVGGNSPLHF. CDR3 nucleotides: TGTGCCAGCAGTCCAACAGTTGGGGGGAATTCACCCCTCCACTTT.

The gene calls are TRBV12-3 or TRBV12-4 and TRBJ2-7, with 7 bases lining up with TRBD2. V gave up 1 base and J gave up 4 bases; unmatched junction bases: 4. The CDR3 spans 14 residues. The CDR3 sequence: CASSLEEGGYEQYF. The CDR3 DNA is TGTGCCAGCAGTTTAGAAGAGGGAGGGTACGAGCAGTACTTC.

This clonotype was picked up a small number of times. The CDR3, as DNA: TGTGCCAGCAGTTTAGCAGGGGACAGGGACGGCACTGAAGCTTTCTTT. This sequence encodes CASSLAGDRDGTEAFF. The chain carries TRBV12-3 or TRBV12-4 and TRBJ1-1; 9 bases fit TRBD1. The junction had 6 bases not matched to a gene; V was cut back by 0 bases and J by 4 bases. The CDR3 totals 16 residues.